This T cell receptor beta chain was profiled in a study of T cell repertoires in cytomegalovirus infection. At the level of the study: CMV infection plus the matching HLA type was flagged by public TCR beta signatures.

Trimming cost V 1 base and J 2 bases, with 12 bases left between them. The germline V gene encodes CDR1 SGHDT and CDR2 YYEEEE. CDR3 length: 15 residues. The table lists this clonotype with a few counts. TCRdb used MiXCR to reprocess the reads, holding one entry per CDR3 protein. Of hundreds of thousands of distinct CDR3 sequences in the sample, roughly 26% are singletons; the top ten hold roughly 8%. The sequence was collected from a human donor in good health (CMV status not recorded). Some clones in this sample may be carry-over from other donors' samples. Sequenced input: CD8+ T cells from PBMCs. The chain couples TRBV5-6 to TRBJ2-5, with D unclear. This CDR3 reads CASSLLFLPQETQYF. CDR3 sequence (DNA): TGTGCCAGCAGCTTGCTGTTCCTGCCACAAGAGACCCAGTACTTC.